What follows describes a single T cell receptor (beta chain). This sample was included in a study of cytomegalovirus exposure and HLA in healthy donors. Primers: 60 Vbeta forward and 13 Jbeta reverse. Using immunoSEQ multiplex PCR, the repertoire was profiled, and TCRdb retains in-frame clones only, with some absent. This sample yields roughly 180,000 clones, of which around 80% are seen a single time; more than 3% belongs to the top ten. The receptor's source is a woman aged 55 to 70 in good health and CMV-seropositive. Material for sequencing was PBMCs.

Here the CDR3 reads CASSWGDRKNIQYF. The CDR3 bases are TGTGCCAGCAGCTGGGGGGACAGAAAAAACATTCAGTACTTC. The gene calls are TRBV7-9 and TRBJ2-4, with TRBD1 as a possible D gene (7 bases). CDR1 and CDR2 from the germline V gene are SEHNR and FQNEAQ (reference sequence). Trimming pared 4 bases from V and 4 bases from J, leaving 11 bases between. The CDR3 length is 14 residues.